One and the same sample provided the 26 T cell receptor beta chains below, sequenced in a study of shared clonotypes between healthy human individuals. Clones were sequenced by immunoSEQ multiplex PCR, and TCRdb holds only the in-frame ones, with some missing. The repertoire consists of some 660,000 clones, with roughly 72% occurring once and the leading ten covering more than 1.5%. The sequencing sample was made of memory CD4+ T cells sorted from blood. Subset of the sample: CD45RA-negative fraction. The receptor set was obtained from a woman under 40 in good health.

In DNA, the CDR3 is TGTGCCAGCAGCCGAAGTGACAACCCCTACGAGCAGTACTTC. It codes for CASSRSDNPYEQYF. The chain links TRBV6-6 to TRBJ2-7, with D unclear. The CDR3 runs 14 residues. Germline assignment: CDR1 MNHNY and CDR2 SVGAGI (reference sequence). V lost 6 bases and J lost 2, with 14 bases in between.

The chain combines TRBV28 with TRBJ2-5; D gene ambiguous. The CDR3 extends over 14 amino acids. Germline values: CDR1 MDHEN, CDR2 SYDVKM. Trimming removed 1 base from V and 4 bases from J, with 10 bases in between. The CDR3 loop reads CASSLSADTETQYF. The CDR3 DNA reads TGTGCCAGCAGTTTATCGGCAGATACAGAGACCCAGTACTTC.

The chain joins TRBV2 to TRBJ2-3, with a weak D call TRBD2 (6 bases). This CDR3 comprises 14 residues. Germline V lookup: CDR1 SNHLY, CDR2 FYNNEI. Between the trimmed V and J ends, which lost 1 base and 2 bases, there was a span of 7 bases. CDR3 region: CASSEGLVTDTQYF. The CDR3 DNA reads as TGTGCCAGCAGTGAAGGACTAGTCACAGATACGCAGTATTTT.

This rearrangement joins TRBV19 to TRBJ2-2; TRBD1 matches at 9 bases. The CDR3 loop spans 19 amino acids. Germline loops: CDR1 LNHDA, CDR2 SQIVND (reference sequence). Losses at the gene ends were 0 bases for V and 4 bases for J; bases not matched to a gene: 12. CDR3 sequence reads: CASSIEPWTGVGSTGELFF. The CDR3 DNA is TGTGCCAGTAGTATAGAACCCTGGACAGGGGTTGGAAGCACCGGGGAGCTGTTTTTT.

The gene calls are TRBV19 and TRBJ2-5, with D hard to call. CDR3 length: 13 residues. Germline CDR1 LNHDA, CDR2 SQIVND (reference sequence). The germline V and J ends were trimmed by 6 bases and 4 bases, with 12 bases remaining between them. The CDR3 here is CASRERWGETQYF. The CDR3 nucleotides are TGTGCCAGTAGGGAACGCTGGGGAGAGACCCAGTACTTC.

The gene calls are TRBV19 and TRBJ2-1; TRBD2 matches at 9 bases. Germline CDR1 LNHDA, CDR2 SQIVND (reference sequence). The CDR3 spans 16 residues. The junction had 5 bases not matched to a gene; V was cut back by 5 bases and J by 0 bases. As DNA, the CDR3 is TGTGCCAGTAGTGGAATTAGCGGGAGCTCCTACAATGAGCAGTTCTTC. Protein: CASSGISGSSYNEQFF.

This chain uses TRBV30 with TRBJ2-5; the D gene is possibly TRBD1 (8 bases). V lost 5 bases and J 5 bases, leaving 18 bases between the germline ends. Germline CDR1 is GTSNPN and CDR2 is SVGIG (reference sequence). The CDR3 is made up of 14 amino acids. The CDR3, as DNA: TGTGCCTGGGGACAGGGAGGGGATCGGGAGACCCAGTACTTC. This translates into CAWGQGGDRETQYF.

This clone was seen a handful of times. The sample carries other DNA sequences with the same CDR3. V is TRBV28 and J is TRBJ1-5, with D unresolved. Germline V lookup: CDR1 MDHEN, CDR2 SYDVKM. The CDR3 length is 11 residues. V lost 4 bases and J lost 6, with 4 bases in between. The CDR3 reads CASSSGQPQHF. CDR3 DNA: TGTGCCAGCAGTTCGGGTCAGCCCCAGCATTTT.

The chain has TRBV5-4 and TRBJ2-5, with D perhaps matching TRBD1 or TRBD2 (5 bases each). Germline V CDR1 and CDR2: SGHNT, YYREEE (reference sequence). The V end was cut by 4 bases, the J end by 1 base, with 14 bases between. The CDR3 loop spans 15 amino acids. CDR3 protein: CASSPRSGTQETQYF. The DNA for the CDR3 is TGTGCCAGCAGCCCCCGGTCTGGGACCCAAGAGACCCAGTACTTC.

Worth noting for this clone: In the same sample, other DNA sequences code for this CDR3. The J gene is TRBJ1-3, the V gene TRBV6-5; D not resolved. This CDR3 spans 15 amino acids. Germline CDR1 reads MNHEY; CDR2 reads SVGAGI. V lost 2 bases and J 0 bases, leaving 8 bases between the germline ends. CDR3 DNA sequence: TGTGCCAGCAGTTACAGCAGGTTCTCTGGAAACACCATATATTTT. Translating it yields CASSYSRFSGNTIYF.

The rearrangement links TRBV25-1 to TRBJ1-4; D gene ambiguous. The germline V gene encodes CDR1 MGHDK and CDR2 SYGVNS. There are 15 residues in the CDR3. V was pared by 4 bases and J by 8 bases, with 17 bases between. CDR3: CASSGPTVGGEKLFF. The CDR3 region has the DNA TGTGCCAGCAGTGGTCCAACGGTCGGAGGCGAAAAACTGTTTTTT.

CDR3 protein: CASSVATGTYGYTF. As DNA, the CDR3 is TGTGCCAGCAGTGTAGCCACAGGGACCTATGGCTACACCTTC. J is TRBJ1-2 and V is TRBV28; possibly TRBD1 for D (6 bases). The ends were cut back, 5 bases at V and 4 bases at J, with 14 bases in the middle. Germline V gene sequence: CDR1 MDHEN, CDR2 SYDVKM. The CDR3 consists of 14 residues.

The chain employs TRBV27 and TRBJ2-6; D remains ambiguous. Trimming pared 6 bases from V and 4 bases from J, leaving 10 bases between. CDR3 length: 14 residues. Germline V lookup: CDR1 MNHEY, CDR2 SMNVEV (reference sequence). The CDR3 sequence is CASSHWGGANVLTF. In DNA, the CDR3 is TGTGCCAGCAGCCATTGGGGAGGGGCCAACGTCCTGACTTTC.

This clone was detected only a few times. This chain links TRBV6-1 with TRBJ2-3, with unresolved D. V was trimmed by 5 bases and J by 2 bases, leaving 11 bases between them. The germline gives CDR1 MNHNS, CDR2 SASEGT. The CDR3 length is 14 residues. CDR3 DNA sequence: TGTGCCAGCAGTCCCCGACCATTCACAGATACGCAGTATTTT. Translating gives CASSPRPFTDTQYF.

The chain couples TRBV18 to TRBJ2-3; TRBD2 matches 7 bases. Germline CDR1 is KGHSH and CDR2 is LQKENI. V was pared by 7 bases and J by 2 bases, with 6 bases of the junction left unmatched. CDR3 length: 14 amino acids. The DNA for the CDR3 is TGTGCCAGCTTCAACGGGGGGAACACAGATACGCAGTATTTT. Translation gives CASFNGGNTDTQYF.

This chain links TRBV9 with TRBJ2-2; possibly TRBD2 for D (5 bases). The CDR3 contains 14 residues. Germline-derived CDR1 and CDR2 are SGDLS and YYNGEE. Trimming pared 4 bases from V and 4 bases from J, leaving 11 bases between. The CDR3 is CASSRTGGTGELFF. In DNA, the CDR3 is TGTGCCAGCAGCCGGACTGGAGGCACCGGGGAGCTGTTTTTT.

The chain combines TRBV21-1 with TRBJ2-5; the table's D gene call, TRBD2, was not cross checked with the DNA. TRBV21-1 is an annotated pseudogene. The CDR3 runs to 15 residues. The CDR3 DNA sequence: TGTGCCAGCGGGACTAGCGGGAGTCGGGAAGAGACCCAGTACTTC. Amino acids: CASGTSGSREETQYF.

This chain connects TRBV14 to TRBJ2-7; D is ambiguous. The V end lost 1 base, the J end lost 2 bases, and 12 bases lay between the germline ends. Germline CDR1 and CDR2: SGHDN and FVKESK. This CDR3 region has 15 residues. The CDR3 protein is CASSQGVGVPYEQYF. The CDR3 DNA sequence: TGTGCCAGCAGCCAAGGGGTAGGCGTTCCCTACGAGCAGTACTTC.

As regards this clone: A much more abundant neighbour one base away suggests this may be a read error. The same CDR3 also results from other DNA sequences found in this sample. The chain combines TRBV7-2 with TRBJ1-5, with D tentatively TRBD1 (6 bases). The CDR3 has 14 residues. Trimming pared 1 base from V and 4 bases from J, leaving 8 bases between. The germline CDR1 and CDR2 sequences are SGHTA and FQGNSA. The CDR3 DNA reads TGTGCCAGCAGCTTAGAGGGGGGGAATCAGCCCCAGCATTTT. Translated, it gives CASSLEGGNQPQHF.

In its sample, this clone was seen many times. The same CDR3 also results from other DNA sequences found in this sample. The rearrangement links TRBV7-2 to TRBJ1-5; 7 bases fit TRBD1. The germline gives CDR1 SGHTA, CDR2 FQGNSA. The CDR3 length is 14 residues. Germline trimming cut 2 bases from V and 2 bases from J; bases unmatched to any gene: 0. The CDR3 nucleotides are TGTGCCAGCAGCTTAACAGGGGGCAATCAGCCCCAGCATTTT. Its protein product is CASSLTGGNQPQHF. The full variable domain, rest sourced from reference TRBV7-2 and TRBJ1-5, is GAGVSQSPSNKVTEKGKDVELRCDPISGHTALYWYRQSLGQGLEFLIYFQGNSAPDKSGLPSDRFSAERTGGSVSTLTIQRTQQEDSAVYLCASSLTGGNQPQHFGDGTRLSIL.

V is TRBV4-1 and J is TRBJ2-2, with 9 positions matching TRBD2. The length of the CDR3 is 16 residues. Trimming took 1 base from V and 8 from J; bases not matched to a gene: 8. Germline-derived CDR1 and CDR2 are MGHRA and YSYEKL. CDR3 in DNA: TGCGCCAGCAGCCAAGGTAGCGGGAGTCGTTCTGGGGAGCTGTTTTTT. It translates to CASSQGSGSRSGELFF.

The rearrangement links TRBV2 to TRBJ2-3; 12 nucleotides line up with TRBD2. The trim removed 6 bases at V and 3 bases at J, leaving 7 bases unmatched. Germline V gene data show CDR1 as SNHLY and CDR2 as FYNNEI. This CDR3 spans 16 amino acids. CDR3 region: CASRYASGRGTDTQYF. CDR3 DNA sequence: TGTGCCAGCAGATACGCTAGCGGGAGGGGGACAGATACGCAGTATTTT.

The rearrangement joins TRBV5-1 to TRBJ2-1; TRBD2 matches 9 bases. Germline CDR1 SGHRS, CDR2 YFSETQ. This CDR3 contains 15 residues. V shed 4 bases, J shed 7 bases, and the junction held 9 bases outside the gene matches. CDR3 in DNA: TGCGCCAGCAGCGTGAGCGGGAGGTCCAATAATGAGCAGTTCTTC. Translation gives CASSVSGRSNNEQFF.

J is TRBJ2-7 and V is TRBV7-2; D gene uncertain. This CDR3 is 13 amino acids long. V gave up 5 bases and J gave up 4 bases, with 12 bases separating them. Germline V gene data show CDR1 as SGHTA and CDR2 as FQGNSA. CDR3 bases: TGTGCCAGCAGCCACATCTGGACGTACGAGCAGTACTTC. This gives the protein CASSHIWTYEQYF.

This chain uses TRBV28 with TRBJ2-5; TRBD2 agrees at 11 bases. This CDR3 has 15 amino acids. In germline, CDR1 is MDHEN, CDR2 SYDVKM. Trimming at V came to 4 bases and at J to 7 bases, leaving 8 bases not matched to a gene. The CDR3 loop reads CASSSIAGGPVTQYF. The CDR3 DNA reads as TGTGCCAGCAGTTCCATAGCGGGAGGGCCGGTGACCCAGTACTTC. Using reference TRBV28 and TRBJ2-5 for the parts outside the CDR3, the full variable domain is DVKVTQSSRYLVKRTGEKVFLECVQDMDHENMFWYRQDPGLGLRLIYFSYDVKMKEKGDIPEGYSVSREKKERFSLILESASTNQTSMYLCASSSIAGGPVTQYFGPGTRLLVL.

The chain carries TRBV6-1 and TRBJ2-4; TRBD2 matches 7 bases. The CDR3 has 14 amino acids. The V gene end was trimmed by 7 bases and the J gene end by 3 bases; junction bases not matched to a gene: 6. Germline V gene data show CDR1 as MNHNS and CDR2 as SASEGT. The CDR3 region has the DNA TGTGCCAGCACCCCGGGAGGTCTCAAAAACATTCAGTACTTC. Translation: CASTPGGLKNIQYF.